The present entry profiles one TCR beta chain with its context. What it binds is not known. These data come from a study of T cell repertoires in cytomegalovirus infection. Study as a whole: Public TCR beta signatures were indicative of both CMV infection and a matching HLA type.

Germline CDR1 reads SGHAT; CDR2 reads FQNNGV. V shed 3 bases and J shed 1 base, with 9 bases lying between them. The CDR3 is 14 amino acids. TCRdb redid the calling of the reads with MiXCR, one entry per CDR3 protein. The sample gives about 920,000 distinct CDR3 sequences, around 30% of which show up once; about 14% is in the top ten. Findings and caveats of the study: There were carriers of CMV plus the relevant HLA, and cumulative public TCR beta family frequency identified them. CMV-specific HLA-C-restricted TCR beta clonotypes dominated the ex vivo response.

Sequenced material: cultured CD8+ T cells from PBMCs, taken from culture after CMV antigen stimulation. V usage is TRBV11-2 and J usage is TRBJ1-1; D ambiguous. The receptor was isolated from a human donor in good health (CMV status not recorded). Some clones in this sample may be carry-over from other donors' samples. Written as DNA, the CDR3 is TGTGCCAGCAGCTTTAGGCCAGCGAACACTGAAGCTTTCTTT. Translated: CASSFRPANTEAFF.